These T cell receptor beta chains were read from a single sample in a study of shared T cell receptors in the human thymus. Sequencing was performed with immunoSEQ multiplex PCR; in TCRdb, only in-frame clones are kept and a portion is missing. The sample shows roughly 700,000 clones, 88% of them seen only once. These sequences were also reported in another study, on human thymus T cells.

The sample consisted of thymocytes. The receptors derive from a boy younger than two with a congenital heart defect. The CDR3 runs from the conserved cysteine through the conserved F or W. D genes are given only for firm matches. Expanded clones are given a class, and other clones once, few, many or no size at all.

DNA	CDR3	D	J	V	size
TGTGCCACCAGCAGACAGGGACAGGGTTTTGACAATGAGCAGTTCTTC	CATSRQGQGFDNEQFF	TRBD1	TRBJ2-1	TRBV15	NA
TGTGCCAGCAGTTTGGCATGGAACTATGGCTACACCTTC	CASSLAWNYGYTF	NA	TRBJ1-2	TRBV27	NA
TGTGCCAGCGGGATCAGGGTCGGCGAGACCCAGTACTTC	CASGIRVGETQYF	NA	TRBJ2-5	TRBV11-3	NA
TGTGCCAGCACCCGGACTATGAGCTCCTACAATGAGCAGTTCTTC	CASTRTMSSYNEQFF	NA	TRBJ2-1	TRBV6-5	NA
TGTGCCAGCAGTATGAAACAGGGGGCGATTCATCAGCCCCAGCATTTT	CASSMKQGAIHQPQHF	TRBD1	TRBJ1-5	TRBV28	NA
TGCGCCAGCAGCACCGGACTAGCGGGAGGGCAGTACTTC	CASSTGLAGGQYF	TRBD2	TRBJ2-5	TRBV5-1	NA
TGTGCCAGCAGCCAAGAAAACCTTGGGGGACAGGGGATTTTGAACACTGAAGCTTTCTTT	CASSQENLGGQGILNTEAFF	TRBD1	TRBJ1-1	TRBV4-2	few
TGTGCCAGCACCCCCCCGTCTCCGGTTCGGAATGAGCAGTTCTTC	CASTPPSPVRNEQFF	NA	TRBJ2-1	TRBV5-6	NA
TGTGCCAGCCATCCTACCCCTGGTGGGGGACAGGGGAGCACAGATACGCAGTATTTT	CASHPTPGGGQGSTDTQYF	TRBD1	TRBJ2-3	TRBV27	NA
TGCGCCAGCAGCTTGGTAGCCCCTCAAGGGCGGGAGGGCTACGGCAATGAGCAGTTCTTC	CASSLVAPQGREGYGNEQFF	TRBD2	TRBJ2-1	TRBV5-1	NA
TGTGCCAGTAGTCCCACCCGAGGGACAGTTGAATGGACCGGGGCCAACGTCCTGACTTTC	CASSPTRGTVEWTGANVLTF	TRBD1	TRBJ2-6	TRBV19	once
TGTGCCAGCAGCTCAGGAGGTTGGCCGGGACTACGGGGGGAGACCCAGTACTTC	CASSSGGWPGLRGETQYF	TRBD2	TRBJ2-5	TRBV7-7	NA
TGTGCCAGCAGCTTAGGAATGGGAGAGAACACTGAAGCTTTCTTT	CASSLGMGENTEAFF	NA	TRBJ1-1	TRBV7-9	NA
TGCGCCAGCACTCTAGCGGGAGGTGAAACTACAGATACGCAGTATTTT	CASTLAGGETTDTQYF	TRBD2	TRBJ2-3	TRBV5-1	NA
TGTGCCAGCAGCTTACCTCCTCGGGAGAGCCACTACGAGCAGTACTTC	CASSLPPRESHYEQYF	NA	TRBJ2-7	TRBV7-9	NA
TGTGCCAGCAGGTCAGTAGCGGGAGGGCCCGATGAGCAGTTCTTC	CASRSVAGGPDEQFF	TRBD2	TRBJ2-1	TRBV28	NA
TGTGCCAGTAGTAAAGGAAGGCGGGCAGAACCACCGACGGGCTACACCTTC	CASSKGRRAEPPTGYTF	NA	TRBJ1-2	TRBV19	NA
TGTGCCAGCAGCTCCCACACGGAGCAGTTCTTC	CASSSHTEQFF	NA	TRBJ2-1	TRBV5-6	NA
TGTGCCAGCAAGACTAGCGGGGAAGCCAATGAGCAGTTCTTC	CASKTSGEANEQFF	TRBD2	TRBJ2-1	TRBV11-3	NA
TGTGCCAGCAGTGAAGTCGCGCGCACTAGCGGCTCCTACGAGCAGTACTTC	CASSEVARTSGSYEQYF	TRBD2	TRBJ2-7	TRBV6-1	NA
TGTGCCAGCAGTCCGGGACTACACCTTAAAAAGTTCTTC	CASSPGLHLKKFF	TRBD2	TRBJ2-1	TRBV28	NA
TGTGCCAGCAGTTCTTTTAGCGGGGGGGGAGCCAAAAACATTCAGTACTTC	CASSSFSGGGAKNIQYF	TRBD2	TRBJ2-4	TRBV28	NA
TGTGCCAGCAGTCCCCTCGGGACAGCGGAGGACACTGAAGCTTTCTTT	CASSPLGTAEDTEAFF	TRBD1	TRBJ1-1	TRBV27	NA
TGTGCCAGCAGCCCCAGGGCGAAACTAGCGGGATCGAACGAGCAGTACTTC	CASSPRAKLAGSNEQYF	TRBD2	TRBJ2-7	TRBV7-8	NA
TGTGCCAGCAGCCAAACAGGGGCGGACACTGAAGCTTTCTTT	CASSQTGADTEAFF	TRBD1	TRBJ1-1	TRBV4-2	NA
TGTGCCAGCAGCACCCATAGCGGGAGGCCCTGGGGTGAGCAGTTCTTC	CASSTHSGRPWGEQFF	TRBD2	TRBJ2-1	TRBV5-6	NA
TGTGCCAGCTCACCACGTAGCCTTAACTATGGCTACACCTTC	CASSPRSLNYGYTF	NA	TRBJ1-2	TRBV18	once
TGTGCCAGTAGTGCCGAGATCCTCCACGAGCAGTACTTC	CASSAEILHEQYF	NA	TRBJ2-7	TRBV19	NA
TGTGCCAGCAGTGATACACTCGGCCTCGACAGGGTAACAGATACGCAGTATTTT	CASSDTLGLDRVTDTQYF	TRBD1	TRBJ2-3	TRBV6-4	NA
TGTGCCAGCAGCACCGCAGGAGGGGATAAAGAGACCCAGTACTTC	CASSTAGGDKETQYF	NA	TRBJ2-5	TRBV7-9	NA
TGCGCCAGCAGCCAAGAGGCAGATACGAACTATGGCTACACCTTC	CASSQEADTNYGYTF	NA	TRBJ1-2	TRBV4-1	NA
TGTGCCAGCAGCACGGGACTAGCGGGCAATGAGCAGTTCTTC	CASSTGLAGNEQFF	TRBD2	TRBJ2-1	TRBV7-9	NA
TGTGCCAGCACCGCACAGGGGGTGACCCAGTACTTC	CASTAQGVTQYF	TRBD1	TRBJ2-5	TRBV2	NA
TGTGCCAGCAGCTCCTCAGGGACTAGCGGGGAGCTGTTTTTT	CASSSSGTSGELFF	TRBD2	TRBJ2-2	TRBV5-4	NA
TGTGCCAGCAGCGCGGGACAGCTTCAAGAGACCCAGTACTTC	CASSAGQLQETQYF	NA	TRBJ2-5	TRBV25-1	NA
TGTGCCAGCAGCCCCGGGGACAGGGTACAAGCTTTCTTT	CASSPGDRVQAFF	TRBD1	TRBJ1-1	TRBV5-6	NA
TGTGCCAGCAGCAAAGTAAGGGGCTGGACTGAAGCTTTCTTT	CASSKVRGWTEAFF	NA	TRBJ1-1	TRBV21-1	NA
TGTGCCAGCATTGGGGGGGCCTACTATGGCTACACCTTC	CASIGGAYYGYTF	NA	TRBJ1-2	TRBV6-1	NA
TGTGCCAGCAGCCCTGGACTAGCGGCCGGGGAGCTGTTTTTT	CASSPGLAAGELFF	TRBD2	TRBJ2-2	TRBV9	NA
TGTGCCAGCAGCACTGGACTAGCGGGCGTCTACGAGCAGTACTTC	CASSTGLAGVYEQYF	TRBD2	TRBJ2-7	TRBV14	few
TGTGCCAGCAGCCACGCTAGCCAAGTTTGCCCCTACAATGAGCAGTTCTTC	CASSHASQVCPYNEQFF	NA	TRBJ2-1	TRBV14	NA
TGTGCCTGGAGGGGCTTAGGGGGAGGGGATGAGCAGTTCTTC	CAWRGLGGGDEQFF	NA	TRBJ2-1	TRBV30	once
TGTGCCAGCAGTTCCCCTAGGGGGATTTGGTTCTTC	CASSSPRGIWFF	NA	TRBJ2-1	TRBV6-5	NA
TGTGCCAGTACTTATTCAGATCAGAATGGCTACACCTTC	CASTYSDQNGYTF	NA	TRBJ1-2	TRBV19	few
TGTGCCAGCAGCTTCGCGGGGACAGGAGACAGCTCCTATAATTCACCCCTCCACTTT	CASSFAGTGDSSYNSPLHF	TRBD1	TRBJ1-6	TRBV5-6	NA
TGTGCCAGCAGCCCCGGGACAGGGGCGATGAACACTGAAGCTTTCTTT	CASSPGTGAMNTEAFF	TRBD1	TRBJ1-1	TRBV11-3	few
TGTGCCTGGAGTGTACCCCCAGGGGAGTCTAGCACAGATACGCAGTATTTT	CAWSVPPGESSTDTQYF	NA	TRBJ2-3	TRBV30	NA
TGTGCCAGCAGTGAAGGGGCCACAGATACGCAGTATTTT	CASSEGATDTQYF	NA	TRBJ2-3	TRBV25-1	NA
TGTGCCAGCAGCCCTCCCCCGGGGGGTCCCGGAAACACCATATATTTT	CASSPPPGGPGNTIYF	NA	TRBJ1-3	TRBV14	NA
TGTGCCAGCAGCTTGACAGTGGGTGGGCCGCGGAACACTGAAGCTTTCTTT	CASSLTVGGPRNTEAFF	NA	TRBJ1-1	TRBV5-8	NA
TGTGCCAGCAGCTTGGCTAGCGGGGTTCAAGAGACCCAGTACTTC	CASSLASGVQETQYF	TRBD2	TRBJ2-5	TRBV5-4	NA
TGTGCCAGCAGCTTATTGGGCGATAGCGGGAGGAGTCTCGCAGATACGCAGTATTTT	CASSLLGDSGRSLADTQYF	TRBD2	TRBJ2-3	TRBV11-3	once
TGTGCCAGCAGCTTGAGGCCGGAGAGGGGGACCCACGAGCAGTACTTC	CASSLRPERGTHEQYF	NA	TRBJ2-7	TRBV5-4	NA
TGCGCCAGCAGTGAGGCGTGGAATCAGCCCCAGCATTTT	CASSEAWNQPQHF	NA	TRBJ1-5	TRBV10-2	NA
TGTGCCAGCAGCTTAGACCCCAGGGGCGACCTATGGGGCTACACCTTC	CASSLDPRGDLWGYTF	NA	TRBJ1-2	TRBV7-6	few